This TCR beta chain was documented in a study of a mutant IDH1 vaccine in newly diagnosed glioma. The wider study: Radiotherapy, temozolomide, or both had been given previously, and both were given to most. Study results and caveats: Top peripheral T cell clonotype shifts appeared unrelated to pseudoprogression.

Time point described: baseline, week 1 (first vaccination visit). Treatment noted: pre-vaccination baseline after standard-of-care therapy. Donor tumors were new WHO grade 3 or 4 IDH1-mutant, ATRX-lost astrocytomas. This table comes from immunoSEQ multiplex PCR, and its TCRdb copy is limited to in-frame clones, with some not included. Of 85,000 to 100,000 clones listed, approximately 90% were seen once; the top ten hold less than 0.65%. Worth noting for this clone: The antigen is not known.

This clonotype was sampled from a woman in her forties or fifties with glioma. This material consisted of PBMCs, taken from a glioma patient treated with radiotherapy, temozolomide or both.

DNA of the CDR3: TGTGCCAGCAGCTTGACAGGGGCGGGCCATGAGCAGTTCTTC. As protein: CASSLTGAGHEQFF. V and J are TRBV13 and TRBJ2-1; the match to TRBD1 covers 8 bases. V shed 3 bases, J shed 8 bases, and the junction held 6 bases outside the gene matches. The germline V gene encodes CDR1 PRHDT and CDR2 FYEKMQ (reference sequence). The CDR3 is 14 amino acids.